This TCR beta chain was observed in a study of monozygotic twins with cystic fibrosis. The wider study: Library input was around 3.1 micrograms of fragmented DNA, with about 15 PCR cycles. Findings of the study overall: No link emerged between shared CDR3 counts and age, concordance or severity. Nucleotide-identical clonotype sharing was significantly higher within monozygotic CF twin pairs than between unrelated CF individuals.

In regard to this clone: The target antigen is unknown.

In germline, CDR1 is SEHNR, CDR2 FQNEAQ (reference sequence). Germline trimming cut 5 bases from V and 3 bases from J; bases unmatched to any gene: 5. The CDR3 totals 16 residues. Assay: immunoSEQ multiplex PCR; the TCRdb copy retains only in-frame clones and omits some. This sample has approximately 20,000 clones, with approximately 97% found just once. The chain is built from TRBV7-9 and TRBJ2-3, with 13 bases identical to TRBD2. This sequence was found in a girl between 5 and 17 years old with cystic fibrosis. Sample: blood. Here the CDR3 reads CASSGRTSGGTDTQYF. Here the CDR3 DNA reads TGTGCCAGCAGCGGAAGGACTAGCGGGGGAACAGATACGCAGTATTTT.